The 31 T cell receptor beta chains presented below share a single source sample, sequenced in a study of cytomegalovirus exposure and HLA in healthy donors. Primers for the PCR totalled 60 Vbeta and 13 Jbeta. Only in-frame clones appear in the TCRdb table, and some are missing; sequencing was by immunoSEQ multiplex PCR. The sample contains 110,000 to 150,000 clones, under 90% of which appear only once. Sequencing used PBMCs. The origin of the receptors is a boy between 2 and 10 years old in good health and CMV-seronegative.

The V and J genes are TRBV2 and TRBJ2-4; D uncertain. V shed 0 bases and J shed 0 bases, with 9 bases lying between them. Germline V lookup: CDR1 SNHLY, CDR2 FYNNEI. This CDR3 contains 16 residues. CDR3 DNA: TGTGCCAGCAGTGAAGCGCGGCAGATAGCCAAAAACATTCAGTACTTC. Protein: CASSEARQIAKNIQYF.

The gene calls are TRBV7-3 and TRBJ2-7; 9 bases are shared with TRBD2. V lost 0 bases, J lost 2 bases, and 2 bases stayed unmatched. The CDR3 runs 15 residues. Germline V gene lookup returns CDR1 SGHTA and CDR2 FQGTGA. CDR3: CASSLTSGGPYEQYF. The CDR3 DNA is TGTGCCAGCAGCTTAACTAGCGGGGGACCCTACGAGCAGTACTTC.

The chain carries TRBV5-1 and TRBJ1-1; maybe TRBD1 (5 bases). Germline V gene data show CDR1 as SGHRS and CDR2 as YFSETQ. This CDR3 is built from 15 residues. Between the trimmed V and J ends, which lost 0 bases and 1 base, there was a span of 10 bases. In nucleotides, the CDR3 is TGCGCCAGCAGCTTGGCCGGCAGGGCGAACACTGAAGCTTTCTTT. Its translation is CASSLAGRANTEAFF.

This rearrangement joins TRBV10-1 to TRBJ2-3; weak D call: TRBD2 (6 bases). Per the germline V gene, CDR1 is WNHNN and CDR2 is SYGVQD (reference sequence). The CDR3 length is 13 residues. Deletions cut 4 bases from V and 1 base from J, with 6 bases between. CDR3 sequence reads: CASSASGTDTQYF. For the CDR3, the DNA is TGCGCCAGCAGTGCTAGCGGCACAGATACGCAGTATTTT.

The V and J genes are TRBV9 and TRBJ1-2, with 8 positions matching TRBD1. Germline CDR1 and CDR2: SGDLS and YYNGEE. Trimming took 0 bases from V and 2 from J; bases not matched to a gene: 6. There are 16 residues in the CDR3. The CDR3 region is CASSVGGDRKNYGYTF. Written as DNA, the CDR3 is TGTGCCAGCAGCGTAGGAGGGGACAGGAAAAACTATGGCTACACCTTC. The whole variable domain, remainder taken from reference TRBV9 and TRBJ1-2, is DSGVTQTPKHLITATGQRVTLRCSPRSGDLSVYWYQQSLDQGLQFLIQYYNGEERAKGNILERFSAQQFPDLHSELNLSSLELGDSALYFCASSVGGDRKNYGYTFGSGTRLTVV.

V usage is TRBV15 and J usage is TRBJ1-5, with D unresolved. V dropped 0 bases and J dropped 1 base, with 7 bases sitting between them. This CDR3 comprises 15 residues. In germline, CDR1 is LNHNV, CDR2 YYDKDF (reference sequence). For the CDR3, the DNA is TGTGCCACCAGCAGAGATCTTCCCAGCAATCAGCCCCAGCATTTT. Protein: CATSRDLPSNQPQHF. The variable domain in full, with the rest retrieved from reference TRBV15 and TRBJ1-5, is DAMVIQNPRYQVTQFGKPVTLSCSQTLNHNVMYWYQQKSSQAPKLLFHYYDKDFNNEADTPDNFQSRRPNTSFCFLDIRSPGLGDTAMYLCATSRDLPSNQPQHFGDGTRLSIL.

This clone was seen only once. The rearrangement joins TRBV6-5 to TRBJ2-5; D uncertain. Deletions cut 6 bases from V and 0 bases from J, with 14 bases between. Germline assignment: CDR1 MNHEY and CDR2 SVGAGI. The length of the CDR3 is 15 residues. The CDR3 reads CASRHSQLNQETQYF. As DNA, the CDR3 is TGTGCCAGCAGGCACAGTCAGTTGAACCAAGAGACCCAGTACTTC.

The rearrangement joins TRBV27 to TRBJ2-1, with 8 bases matching TRBD1. The V segment lost 3 bases and the J segment 6 bases; nucleotides outside the gene matches: 7. This CDR3 contains 15 residues. The germline V gene encodes CDR1 MNHEY and CDR2 SMNVEV (reference sequence). The CDR3 bases are TGTGCCAGCAGTTTTGCAGGGGGCGCCTCCAATGAGCAGTTCTTC. Its protein product is CASSFAGGASNEQFF.

V is TRBV29-1 and J is TRBJ2-1; D is ambiguous. Germline V gene sequence: CDR1 SQVTM, CDR2 ANQGSEA. The CDR3 spans 12 residues. The ends were cut back, 4 bases at V and 8 bases at J, with 12 bases in the middle. The CDR3 nucleotides read TGCAGCGTTGCGACACCCTGGGATGAGCAGTTCTTC. Residues: CSVATPWDEQFF.

The V gene is TRBV6-6, the J gene TRBJ2-7; 7 bases map to TRBD2. Germline-derived CDR1 and CDR2 are MNHNY and SVGAGI (reference sequence). The CDR3 covers 15 residues. V shed 7 bases, J shed 7 bases, and the junction held 16 bases outside the gene matches. CDR3 region: CASIFFLVGEGEQYF. CDR3 in DNA: TGTGCCAGCATATTTTTTTTAGTCGGGGAGGGAGAGCAGTACTTC.

The chain combines TRBV7-3 with TRBJ1-1, with a tentative D call TRBD1 (5 bases). Germline loops: CDR1 SGHTA, CDR2 FQGTGA. Trimming removed 4 bases from V and 4 bases from J, with 10 bases in between. The length of the CDR3 is 13 residues. CDR3 DNA sequence: TGTGCCAGCAGCTACACAGGTCGCACTGAAGCTTTCTTT. Protein product: CASSYTGRTEAFF.

The sample holds a few counts of this clone. The V and J genes are TRBV6-1 and TRBJ1-1; no reliable D call. Looked up from germline, CDR1 is MNHNS and CDR2 is SASEGT. The length of the CDR3 is 12 residues. The ends were cut back, 2 bases at V and 11 bases at J, with 12 bases in the middle. In DNA, the CDR3 is TGTGCCAGCAGTGAAATTCTAAGCGGGGCTTTCTTT. Its translation is CASSEILSGAFF.

V usage is TRBV20-1 and J usage is TRBJ1-1; D ambiguous. V lost 3 bases to trimming and J lost 12 bases, with 14 bases between them. The CDR3 covers 11 residues. The germline CDR1 and CDR2 sequences are DFQATT and SNEGSKA (reference sequence). In nucleotides, the CDR3 is TGCAGTGCTAGTTCGCACAGCTTAACTTTCTTT. It is translated as CSASSHSLTFF.

The chain has TRBV23-1 and TRBJ1-1; perhaps TRBD1 as D (5 bases). TRBV23-1 is recorded as an ORF, its role being uncertain. The CDR3 is 15 residues long. V lost 4 bases, J lost 6 bases, and 18 bases lay in between. The chain's CDR3 is CASSPPRAGRAEAFF. The DNA of the CDR3 is TGCGCCAGCAGTCCCCCCCGAGCGGGGCGGGCTGAAGCTTTCTTT.

This clone was seen once. This sequence joins TRBV7-9 and TRBJ2-7; D not resolved. CDR1 is SEHNR, CDR2 FQNEAQ, per germline (reference sequence). Trimming pared 3 bases from V and 2 bases from J, leaving 17 bases between. This CDR3 contains 16 residues. CDR3 nucleotides: TGTGCCAGCAGCTTTGGTCCCTTCACAATCACCTACGAGCAGTACTTC. Protein sequence: CASSFGPFTITYEQYF.

J is TRBJ1-2 and V is TRBV6-1; 10 nucleotides agree with TRBD1. The trim removed 4 bases at V and 5 bases at J, leaving 4 bases unmatched. The germline V gene has CDR1 MNHNS and CDR2 SASEGT. The CDR3 has 14 amino acids. The CDR3 reads CASSVGTGVYGYTF. The CDR3 nucleotides are TGTGCCAGCAGTGTAGGGACAGGGGTATATGGCTACACCTTC.

The chain recombines TRBV2 with TRBJ2-7, with D perhaps matching TRBD1 (5 bases). V dropped 2 bases and J dropped 3 bases, with 23 bases sitting between them. This CDR3 contains 18 residues. Germline V gives CDR1 SNHLY, CDR2 FYNNEI. CDR3 bases: TGTGCCAGCAGTGAACTGATTCACAGGCGGCAGCTTAACTACGAGCAGTACTTC. Translating it yields CASSELIHRRQLNYEQYF.

The chain combines TRBV6-1 with TRBJ2-6; no clear D gene. The V gene lost 4 bases and the J gene lost 0 bases, with 7 bases spanning the gap. The CDR3 is made up of 15 amino acids. Germline V gives CDR1 MNHNS, CDR2 SASEGT. Here the CDR3 reads CASSVRSSGANVLTF. DNA for the CDR3: TGTGCCAGCAGTGTCCGTAGCTCTGGGGCCAACGTCCTGACTTTC.

The chain has TRBV21-1 and TRBJ1-3. TRBV21-1 is a documented pseudogene. The CDR3 totals 15 residues. CDR3 DNA: TGTGCCAGCAGCAAAGGAGGAGGACCTGGAAACACCATATATTTT. This encodes CASSKGGGPGNTIYF.

The V call is TRBV7-9, the J call TRBJ2-7, with 11 bases identical to TRBD2. CDR1 and CDR2 from the germline V gene are SEHNR and FQNEAQ (reference sequence). The CDR3 is 17 amino acids. V shed 5 bases, J shed 4 bases, and the junction held 13 bases outside the gene matches. The CDR3 spells CASSRTSGGPIRYEQYF. The CDR3 DNA follows: TGTGCCAGCAGCCGTACTAGCGGGGGCCCCATTAGGTACGAGCAGTACTTC.

This clone was seen ten or more times. Other DNA sequences in the same sample also yield this CDR3. V gene TRBV6-4 combines with J gene TRBJ2-1; TRBD2 matches 15 bases. The CDR3 is 15 amino acids. From germline, CDR1 is MRHNA and CDR2 SNTAGT. V shed 3 bases and J 7 bases; nucleotides not matched to a gene: 1. CDR3 in amino acids: CASSEGTSGGNEQFF. The CDR3 DNA reads TGTGCCAGCAGTGAAGGGACTAGCGGGGGGAATGAGCAGTTCTTC.

Written as DNA, the CDR3 is TGTGCCAGCAGTTTAACCGCGGGGGAGACCCAGTACTTC. Its protein is CASSLTAGETQYF. The rearrangement uses TRBV27 and TRBJ2-5, with D maybe TRBD2 (6 bases). The CDR3 runs 13 residues. Trimming took 2 bases from V and 5 from J, leaving 9 bases between them. Germline assignment: CDR1 MNHEY and CDR2 SMNVEV (reference sequence).

This clone was seen just once. Here the CDR3 DNA reads TGTGCCAGCAGCTTAAACGGACAGACCCAAGAGACCCAGTACTTC. Amino acids: CASSLNGQTQETQYF. V gene TRBV11-1 combines with J gene TRBJ2-5, with D perhaps TRBD1 (6 bases). Germline V gene sequence: CDR1 SGHAT, CDR2 FQDESV (reference sequence). Trimming took 2 bases from V and 1 from J, leaving 11 bases between them. The CDR3 contains 15 residues.

The chain recombines TRBV28 with TRBJ1-6; D is uncertain. Germline assignment: CDR1 MDHEN and CDR2 SYDVKM. V shed 8 bases and J shed 1 base, with 15 bases lying between them. The CDR3 is 16 amino acids. CDR3 protein: CASVPGPVSYNSPLHF. The CDR3 DNA follows: TGTGCCAGCGTTCCAGGCCCGGTTTCCTATAATTCACCCCTCCACTTT.

This rearrangement joins TRBV28 to TRBJ2-6; weak D call: TRBD1 (8 bases). The germline V gene encodes CDR1 MDHEN and CDR2 SYDVKM. The length of the CDR3 is 19 residues. Trimming removed 6 bases at V and 0 bases at J, with 21 bases between. In DNA form, the CDR3 reads TGTGCCAGCAGCCGTCTCCTTACAGGGGGGGACTCTGGGGCCAACGTCCTGACTTTC. Its protein is CASSRLLTGGDSGANVLTF.

This clone occurred a few times. This chain uses TRBV7-3 with TRBJ2-2; possibly TRBD2 for D (6 bases). This CDR3 contains 14 residues. The germline CDR1 and CDR2 sequences are SGHTA and FQGTGA. Trimming pared 0 bases from V and 5 bases from J, leaving 7 bases between. The CDR3, as DNA: TGTGCCAGCAGCTTAACTCGGGGGACCGGGGAGCTGTTTTTT. Translating it yields CASSLTRGTGELFF. The entire variable domain, with the rest obtained from reference TRBV7-3 and TRBJ2-2, is as follows: GAGVSQTPSNKVTEKGKYVELRCDPISGHTALYWYRQSLGQGPEFLIYFQGTGAADDSGLPNDRFFAVRPEGSVSTLKIQRTERGDSAVYLCASSLTRGTGELFFGEGSRLTVL.

This sequence joins TRBV2 and TRBJ1-6; 8 positions agree with TRBD1. Germline assignment: CDR1 SNHLY and CDR2 FYNNEI. J gave up 0 bases and V 2 bases, and 6 bases lay outside the gene matches. The CDR3 sequence is 18 residues long. The CDR3 sequence: CASSEWDRLSSYNSPLHF. The DNA of the CDR3 is TGTGCCAGCAGTGAATGGGACAGGCTGAGCTCCTATAATTCACCCCTCCACTTT.

The chain links TRBV30 to TRBJ2-6; 11 bases line up with TRBD1. The trim removed 1 base at V and 1 base at J, leaving 6 bases unmatched. The length of the CDR3 is 18 residues. The germline V gene has CDR1 GTSNPN and CDR2 SVGIG (reference sequence). As DNA, the CDR3 is TGTGCCTGGAGTGCGCCGGACAGGGGGCTATCTGGGGCCAACGTCCTGACTTTC. It translates to CAWSAPDRGLSGANVLTF.

The chain recombines TRBV5-1 with TRBJ2-2, with D maybe TRBD2 (6 bases). Trimming left V 3 bases short and J 1 base short, with 16 bases between. The CDR3 extends over 17 amino acids. Germline CDR1 reads SGHRS; CDR2 reads YFSETQ. The chain's CDR3 is CASSSGGMGMNTGELFF. In DNA form, the CDR3 reads TGCGCCAGCAGCTCCGGCGGGATGGGGATGAACACCGGGGAGCTGTTTTTT. Full variable domain (rest looked up from reference TRBV5-1 and TRBJ2-2): KAGVTQTPRYLIKTRGQQVTLSCSPISGHRSVSWYQQTPGQGLQFLFEYFSETQRNKGNFPGRFSGRQFSNSRSEMNVSTLELGDSALYLCASSSGGMGMNTGELFFGEGSRLTVL.

The chain has TRBV7-3 and TRBJ1-1; TRBD1 aligns across 8 bases. The CDR3 extends over 15 amino acids. Trimming removed 5 bases from V and 1 base from J; junction bases left unmatched: 6. CDR1 is SGHTA, CDR2 FQGTGA, per germline. In nucleotides, the CDR3 is TGTGCCAGCAGCCTTACAGGGGGGGAGAACACTGAAGCTTTCTTT. It translates to CASSLTGGENTEAFF.

This clone was observed a few times. This rearrangement joins TRBV19 to TRBJ2-7, with D tentatively TRBD2 (6 bases). Trimming took off 7 bases at V and 1 base at J, with 14 bases between the two ends. This CDR3 region has 14 residues. Per the germline V gene, CDR1 is LNHDA and CDR2 is SQIVND (reference sequence). The CDR3 DNA reads as TGTGCCAGTACCCCCGGGCGGGGATCCTACGAGCAGTACTTC. It specifies CASTPGRGSYEQYF.